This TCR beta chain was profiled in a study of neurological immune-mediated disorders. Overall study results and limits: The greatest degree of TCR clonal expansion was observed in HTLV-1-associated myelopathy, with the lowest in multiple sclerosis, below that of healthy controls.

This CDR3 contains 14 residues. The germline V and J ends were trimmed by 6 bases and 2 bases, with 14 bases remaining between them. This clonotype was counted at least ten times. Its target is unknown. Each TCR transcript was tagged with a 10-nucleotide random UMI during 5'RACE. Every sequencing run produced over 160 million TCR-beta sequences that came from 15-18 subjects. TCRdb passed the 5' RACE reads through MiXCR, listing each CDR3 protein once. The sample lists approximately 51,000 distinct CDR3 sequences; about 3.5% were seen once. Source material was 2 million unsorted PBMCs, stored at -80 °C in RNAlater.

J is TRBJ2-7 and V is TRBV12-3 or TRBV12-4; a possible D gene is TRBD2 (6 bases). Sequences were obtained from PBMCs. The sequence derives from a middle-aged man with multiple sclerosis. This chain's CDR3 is CASSPGGVAYEQYF. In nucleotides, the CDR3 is TGTGCCAGCAGCCCCGGGGGAGTAGCCTACGAGCAGTACTTC.